This TCR beta chain was sequenced in a study of T cells after yellow fever vaccination (dated by TCRdb to about 2019). Some background on the complete study: The SMART-Seq v4 Ultra Low Input RNA kit was used to prepare libraries from fractions with low cell numbers. To follow T-cell clones before and after both primary and booster YFV17D yellow fever vaccination, bulk TCR alpha and beta repertoires underwent longitudinal sequencing. Two healthy male donors, one aged 18 to 30 and one aged 30 to 40 years, made up the cohort. Bulk PBMC replicates and cell subsets were isolated from blood drawn at multiple timepoints before and after both primary and secondary immunization. Overall results and qualifications from the work: Computational filtering was needed because FACS-sorted repertoires could contain abundant contaminating clonotypes from the bulk population. Most clones expanded after primary vaccination (roughly 96% of CD4 and about 85% of CD8) were re-detected after the booster, suggesting that broad memory maintenance occurred. Compared with the primary T-cell response, the secondary T-cell response was weaker but faster, peaking on day 5 rather than day 15. A small fraction of clonotypes showed up in both the CD4 and CD8 compartments, probably as a result of convergent recombination. Only a couple of donors were included in the study, so the extent to which the findings can be generalized is limited.

TCR cDNA was synthesized by 5'RACE template switching, through which a universal primer site and unique molecular identifiers were introduced. Priming for cDNA synthesis came from both the TCR alpha and TCR beta constant segments. Library amplification involved two PCR steps, and the second step added sample barcodes and sequencing adapters. Sequencing of libraries was done on Illumina HiSeq 2500 (2x100 bp) or NovaSeq (2x150 bp). The source study handled its data this way. MIGEC handled demultiplexing of reads and collapsing into UMI consensus sequences, while MiXCR performed V(D)J alignment. Vaccine-responding clonotypes were defined with edgeR using replicate PBMC samples, requiring FDR below 0.01 and a log2 fold change above 5 up to day 15. Bulk clonotypes were assigned CD4 or CD8 identity according to which sequenced CD4 or CD8 repertoire held them at higher abundance. The public reads were quality trimmed at Q25 with fastp and then assembled into clones with MiXCR by TCRdb, keeping productive beta chains. CDR3 protein duplicates are merged, each entry listing the most common genes and DNA. These V and J calls originate from TCRdb's pipeline instead of the authors' own analysis. A total of 450,000 to 650,000 distinct CDR3 sequences appear in this sample, 21% of them only once. The ten largest account for roughly a sixth of the sample.

This clonotype came up a few times. Its antigen remains undetermined. The record has no base qualities; no much larger clone is one base away. The meaning of the sample's treatment or condition label: live attenuated yellow fever vaccine strain. At each blood-draw timepoint, two biological replicates of bulk PBMCs were obtained. PBMCs were isolated from peripheral blood using a standard Ficoll-Paque protocol. TriZol was used to extract RNA from bulk PBMCs, CD4 and CD8 fractions, and dextramer-positive and dextramer-negative fractions. The source of this sequence is a man aged 18 to 30 who received the YFV17D yellow fever vaccine. Specimen: PBMCs, collected roughly 20 days after the first yellow fever vaccination.

CDR3 protein: CASSLQSSLNTEAFF. The nucleotide sequence is TGTGCCAGCAGCTTGCAGTCCAGCCTGAACACTGAAGCTTTCTTT. The chain joins TRBV7-6 to TRBJ1-1; the D gene assignment is ambiguous. From the cysteine through the phenylalanine, the CDR3 covers 15 amino acids. Only the CDR3 portion is preserved as DNA: 45 bases, with reading frame beginning at the first base. V is pared back by 3 bases and J by 0 bases, with 11 bases lying between the germline termini. CDR1 and CDR2, per the germline V gene, are SGHVS and FNYEAQ.